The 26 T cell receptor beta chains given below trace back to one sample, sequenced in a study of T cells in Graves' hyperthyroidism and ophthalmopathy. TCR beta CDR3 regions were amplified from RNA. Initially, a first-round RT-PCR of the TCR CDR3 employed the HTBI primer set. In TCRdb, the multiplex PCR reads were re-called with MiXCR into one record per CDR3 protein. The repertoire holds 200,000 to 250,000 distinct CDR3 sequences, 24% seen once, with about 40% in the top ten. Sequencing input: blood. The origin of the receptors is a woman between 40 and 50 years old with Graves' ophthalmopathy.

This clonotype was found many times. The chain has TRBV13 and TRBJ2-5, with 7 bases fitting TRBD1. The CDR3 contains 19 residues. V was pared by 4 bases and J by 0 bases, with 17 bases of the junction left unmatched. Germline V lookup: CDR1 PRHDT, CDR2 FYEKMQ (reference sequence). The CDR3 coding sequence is TGTGCCAGCAGCTCTACGGCCCCGACAGGGATCCGCAACCAAGAGACCCAGTACTTC. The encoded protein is CASSSTAPTGIRNQETQYF.

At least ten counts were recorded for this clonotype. CDR3 in DNA: TGTGCCAGCAGTCCCCCCGCGGGCAAAGAGACCCAGTACTTC. It specifies CASSPPAGKETQYF. The chain combines TRBV28 with TRBJ2-5; D may be TRBD2 (5 bases). V dropped 5 bases and J dropped 3 bases, with 13 bases sitting between them. Germline values: CDR1 MDHEN, CDR2 SYDVKM. This CDR3 spans 14 amino acids.

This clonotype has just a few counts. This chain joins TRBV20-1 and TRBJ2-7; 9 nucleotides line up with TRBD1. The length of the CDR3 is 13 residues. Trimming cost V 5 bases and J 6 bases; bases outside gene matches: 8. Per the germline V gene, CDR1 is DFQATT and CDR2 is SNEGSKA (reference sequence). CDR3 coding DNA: TGCAGTGCTTACCGGGACAGGGCAATCGAGCAGTACTTC. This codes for CSAYRDRAIEQYF.

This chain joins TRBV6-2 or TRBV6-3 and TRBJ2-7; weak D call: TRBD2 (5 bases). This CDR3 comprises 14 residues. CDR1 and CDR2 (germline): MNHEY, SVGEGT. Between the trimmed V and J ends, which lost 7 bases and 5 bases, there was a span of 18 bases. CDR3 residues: CASTSVLAFHEQYF. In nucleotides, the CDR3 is TGTGCCAGCACCTCCGTTTTAGCGTTCCACGAGCAGTACTTC.

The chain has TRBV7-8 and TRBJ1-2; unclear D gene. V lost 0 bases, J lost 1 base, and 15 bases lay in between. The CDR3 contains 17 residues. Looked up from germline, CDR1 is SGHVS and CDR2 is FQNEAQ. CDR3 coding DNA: TGTGCCAGCAGCTTAGCGCAGTCCCAGCAGCATAACTATGGCTACACCTTC. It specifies CASSLAQSQQHNYGYTF.

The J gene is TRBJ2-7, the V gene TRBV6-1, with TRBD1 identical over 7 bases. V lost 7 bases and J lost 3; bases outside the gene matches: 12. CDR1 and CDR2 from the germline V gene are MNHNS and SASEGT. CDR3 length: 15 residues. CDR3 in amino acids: CASILGTGTDYEQYF. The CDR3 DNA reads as TGTGCCAGCATACTAGGCACCGGGACAGACTACGAGCAGTACTTC.

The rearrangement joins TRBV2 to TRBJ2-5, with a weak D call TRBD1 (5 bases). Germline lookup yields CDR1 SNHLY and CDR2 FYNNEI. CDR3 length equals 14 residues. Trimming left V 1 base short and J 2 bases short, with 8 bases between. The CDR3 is CASSEGQYQETQYF. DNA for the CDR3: TGTGCCAGCAGTGAAGGACAGTATCAAGAGACCCAGTACTTC.

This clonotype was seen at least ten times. The CDR3 DNA is TGTGCCAGCAGCGTAGGAATTCAGGGACACGAGCAGTACTTC. Translation gives CASSVGIQGHEQYF. The chain employs TRBV9 and TRBJ2-7; D is perhaps TRBD1 or TRBD2 (5 bases each). Germline CDR1 SGDLS, CDR2 YYNGEE. The V and J ends lost 0 bases and 5 bases respectively, with 12 bases between them. This CDR3 comprises 14 residues. The full variable domain, with the rest looked up from reference TRBV9 and TRBJ2-7, is DSGVTQTPKHLITATGQRVTLRCSPRSGDLSVYWYQQSLDQGLQFLIQYYNGEERAKGNILERFSAQQFPDLHSELNLSSLELGDSALYFCASSVGIQGHEQYFGPGTRLTVT.

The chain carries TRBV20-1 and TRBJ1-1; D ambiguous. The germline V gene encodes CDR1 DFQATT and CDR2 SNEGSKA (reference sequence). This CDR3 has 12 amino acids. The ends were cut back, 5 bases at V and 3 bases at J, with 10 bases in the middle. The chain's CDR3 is CSAWNPYTEAFF. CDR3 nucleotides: TGCAGTGCTTGGAATCCGTACACTGAAGCTTTCTTT.

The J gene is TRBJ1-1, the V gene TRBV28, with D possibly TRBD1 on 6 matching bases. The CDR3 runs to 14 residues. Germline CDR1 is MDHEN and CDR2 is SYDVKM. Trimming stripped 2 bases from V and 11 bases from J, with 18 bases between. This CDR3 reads CASSLIGTGSKAFF. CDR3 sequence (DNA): TGTGCCAGCAGTTTAATCGGCACAGGGTCTAAGGCTTTCTTT.

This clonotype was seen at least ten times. CDR3 nucleotides: TGCGCCAGCAGCTTGCCCGGGACTACATATTCCATCTACGAGCAGTACTTC. This sequence encodes CASSLPGTTYSIYEQYF. This chain uses TRBV5-1 with TRBJ2-7, with 7 bases lining up with TRBD2. This CDR3 has 17 amino acids. Germline values: CDR1 SGHRS, CDR2 YFSETQ. Losses at the gene ends were 1 base for V and 3 bases for J; bases not matched to a gene: 13.

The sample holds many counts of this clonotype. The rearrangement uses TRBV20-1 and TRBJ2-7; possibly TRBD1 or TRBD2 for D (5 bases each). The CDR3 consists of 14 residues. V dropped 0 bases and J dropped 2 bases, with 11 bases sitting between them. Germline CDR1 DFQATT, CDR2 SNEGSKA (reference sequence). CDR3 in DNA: TGCAGTGCTAGAGATAGAGGGACCACCTACGAGCAGTACTTC. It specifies CSARDRGTTYEQYF.

CDR3 coding DNA: TGCGCCAGCAGCTTGAATGACCGCCAGCCCCAGCATTTT. Encoded protein: CASSLNDRQPQHF. The chain couples TRBV5-1 to TRBJ1-5; D gene ambiguous. Per germline, CDR1 SGHRS and CDR2 YFSETQ. Trimming pared 1 base from V and 7 bases from J, leaving 9 bases between. The CDR3 spans 13 residues.

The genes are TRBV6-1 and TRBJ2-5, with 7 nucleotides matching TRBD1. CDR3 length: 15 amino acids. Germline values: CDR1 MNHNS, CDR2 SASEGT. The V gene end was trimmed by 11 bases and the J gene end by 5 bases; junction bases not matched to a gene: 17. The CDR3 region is CAGNEGAAVGETQYF. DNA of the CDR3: TGTGCCGGAAATGAGGGGGCAGCGGTGGGTGAGACCCAGTACTTC.

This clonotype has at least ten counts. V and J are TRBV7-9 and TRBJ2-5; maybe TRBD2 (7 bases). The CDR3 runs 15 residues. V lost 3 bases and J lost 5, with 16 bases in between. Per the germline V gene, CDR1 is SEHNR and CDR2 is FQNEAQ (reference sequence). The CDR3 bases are TGTGCCAGCAGCTTGGGGGGGCGCCCCCGGGAGACCCAGTACTTC. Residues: CASSLGGRPRETQYF.

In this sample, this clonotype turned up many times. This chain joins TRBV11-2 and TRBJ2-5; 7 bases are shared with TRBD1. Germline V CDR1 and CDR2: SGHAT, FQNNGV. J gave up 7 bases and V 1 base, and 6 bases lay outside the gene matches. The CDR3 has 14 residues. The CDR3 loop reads CASSLVKGAGTQYF. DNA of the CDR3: TGTGCCAGCAGCTTAGTCAAGGGGGCCGGGACCCAGTACTTC.

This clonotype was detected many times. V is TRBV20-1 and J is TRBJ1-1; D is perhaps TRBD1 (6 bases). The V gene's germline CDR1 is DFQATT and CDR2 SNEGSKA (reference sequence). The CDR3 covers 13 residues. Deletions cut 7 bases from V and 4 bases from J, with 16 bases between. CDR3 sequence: CSEGGFGGTEAFF. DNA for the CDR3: TGCAGTGAAGGGGGGTTTGGTGGCACTGAAGCTTTCTTT.

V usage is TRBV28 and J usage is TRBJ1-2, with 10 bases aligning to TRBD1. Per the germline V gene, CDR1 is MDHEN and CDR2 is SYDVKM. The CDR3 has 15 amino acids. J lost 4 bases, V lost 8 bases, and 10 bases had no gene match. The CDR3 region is CASPPGTGVGYGYTF. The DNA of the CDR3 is TGTGCCAGCCCTCCCGGGACAGGGGTGGGCTATGGCTACACCTTC.

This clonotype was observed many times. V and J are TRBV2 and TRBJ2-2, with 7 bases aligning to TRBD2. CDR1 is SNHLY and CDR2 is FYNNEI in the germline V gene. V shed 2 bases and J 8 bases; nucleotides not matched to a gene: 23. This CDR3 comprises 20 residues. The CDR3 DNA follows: TGTGCCAGCAGTGAATGGCCTCTAGGGCTAGCGGAGACGGGTGCGGGGGAGCTGTTTTTT. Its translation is CASSEWPLGLAETGAGELFF. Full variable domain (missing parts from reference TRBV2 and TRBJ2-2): EPEVTQTPSHQVTQMGQEVILRCVPISNHLYFYWYRQILGQKVEFLVSFYNNEISEKSEIFDDQFSVERPDGSNFTLKIRSTKLEDSAMYFCASSEWPLGLAETGAGELFFGEGSRLTVL.

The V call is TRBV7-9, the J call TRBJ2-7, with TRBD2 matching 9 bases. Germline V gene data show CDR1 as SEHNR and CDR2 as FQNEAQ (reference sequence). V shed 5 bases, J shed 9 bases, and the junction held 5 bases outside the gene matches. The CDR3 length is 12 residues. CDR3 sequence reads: CASSASSGTQYF. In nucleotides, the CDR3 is TGTGCCAGCAGCGCTTCTAGCGGGACGCAGTACTTC.

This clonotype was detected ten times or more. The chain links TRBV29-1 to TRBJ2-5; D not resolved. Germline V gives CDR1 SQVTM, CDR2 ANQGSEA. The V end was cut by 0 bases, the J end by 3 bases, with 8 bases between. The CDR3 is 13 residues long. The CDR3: CSVEDRGEETQYF. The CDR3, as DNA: TGCAGCGTTGAAGATCGTGGGGAAGAGACCCAGTACTTC.

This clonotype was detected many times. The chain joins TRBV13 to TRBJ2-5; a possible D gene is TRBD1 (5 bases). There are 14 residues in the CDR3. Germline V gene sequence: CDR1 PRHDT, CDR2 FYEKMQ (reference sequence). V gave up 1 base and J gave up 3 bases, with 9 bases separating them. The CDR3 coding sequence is TGTGCCAGCAGCTTAGATGTCAGGGAAGAGACCCAGTACTTC. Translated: CASSLDVREETQYF.

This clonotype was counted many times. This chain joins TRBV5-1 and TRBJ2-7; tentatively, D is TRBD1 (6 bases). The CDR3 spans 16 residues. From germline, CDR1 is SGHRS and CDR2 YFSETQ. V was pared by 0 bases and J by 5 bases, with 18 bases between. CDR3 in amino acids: CASSLAGQLKRDEQYF. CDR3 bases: TGCGCCAGCAGCTTGGCCGGACAGCTTAAGAGGGACGAGCAGTACTTC.

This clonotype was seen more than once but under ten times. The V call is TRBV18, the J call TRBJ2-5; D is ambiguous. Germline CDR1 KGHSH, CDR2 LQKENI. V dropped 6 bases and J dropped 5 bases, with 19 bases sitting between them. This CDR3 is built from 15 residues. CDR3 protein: CASSIRVAVVETQYF. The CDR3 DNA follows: TGTGCCAGCTCTATTAGGGTGGCGGTTGTGGAGACCCAGTACTTC.

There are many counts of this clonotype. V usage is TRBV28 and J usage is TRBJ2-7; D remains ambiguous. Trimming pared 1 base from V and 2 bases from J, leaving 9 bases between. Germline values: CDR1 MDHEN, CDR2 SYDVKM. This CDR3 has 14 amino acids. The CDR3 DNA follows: TGTGCCAGCAGTTTATTGGTAAACACCTACGAGCAGTACTTC. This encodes CASSLLVNTYEQYF.

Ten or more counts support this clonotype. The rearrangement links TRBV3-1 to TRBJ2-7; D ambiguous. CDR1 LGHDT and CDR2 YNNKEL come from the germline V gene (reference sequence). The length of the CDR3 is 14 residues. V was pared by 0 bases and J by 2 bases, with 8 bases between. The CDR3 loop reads CASSQDNAPYEQYF. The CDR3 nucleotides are TGTGCCAGCAGCCAAGATAACGCACCCTACGAGCAGTACTTC.